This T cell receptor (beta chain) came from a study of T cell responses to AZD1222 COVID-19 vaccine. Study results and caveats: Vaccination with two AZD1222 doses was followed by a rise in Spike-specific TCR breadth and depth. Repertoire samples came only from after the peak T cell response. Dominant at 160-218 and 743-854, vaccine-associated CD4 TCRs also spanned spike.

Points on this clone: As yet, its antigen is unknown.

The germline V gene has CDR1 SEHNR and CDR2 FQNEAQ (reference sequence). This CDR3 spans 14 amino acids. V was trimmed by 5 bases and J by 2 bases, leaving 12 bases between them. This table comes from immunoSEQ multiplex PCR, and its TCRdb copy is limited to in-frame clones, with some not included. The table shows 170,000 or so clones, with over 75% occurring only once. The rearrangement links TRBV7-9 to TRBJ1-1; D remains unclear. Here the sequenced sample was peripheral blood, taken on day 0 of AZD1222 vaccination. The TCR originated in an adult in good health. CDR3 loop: CASSLRPENTEAFF. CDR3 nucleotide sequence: TGTGCCAGCAGCCTAAGGCCGGAAAACACTGAAGCTTTCTTT.